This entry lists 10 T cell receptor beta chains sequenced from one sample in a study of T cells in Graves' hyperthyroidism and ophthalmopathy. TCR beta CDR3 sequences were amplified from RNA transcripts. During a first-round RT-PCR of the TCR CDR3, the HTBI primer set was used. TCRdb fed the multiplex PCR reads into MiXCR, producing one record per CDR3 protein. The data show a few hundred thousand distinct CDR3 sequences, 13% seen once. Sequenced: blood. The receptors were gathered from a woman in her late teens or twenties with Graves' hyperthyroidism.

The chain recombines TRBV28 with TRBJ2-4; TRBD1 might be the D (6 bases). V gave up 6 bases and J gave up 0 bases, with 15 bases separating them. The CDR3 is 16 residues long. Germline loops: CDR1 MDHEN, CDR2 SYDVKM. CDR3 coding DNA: TGTGCCAGCAGAAATACAGGGACCCTAGCCAAAAACATTCAGTACTTC. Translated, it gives CASRNTGTLAKNIQYF.

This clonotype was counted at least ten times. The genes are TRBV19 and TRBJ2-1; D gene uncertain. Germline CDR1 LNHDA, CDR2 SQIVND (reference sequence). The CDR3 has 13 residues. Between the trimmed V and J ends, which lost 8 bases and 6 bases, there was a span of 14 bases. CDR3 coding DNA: TGTGCCAGTCACGGCTTATCGGCCAATGAGCAGTTCTTC. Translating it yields CASHGLSANEQFF. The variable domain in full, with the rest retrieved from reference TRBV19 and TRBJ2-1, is DGGITQSPKYLFRKEGQNVTLSCEQNLNHDAMYWYRQDPGQGLRLIYYSQIVNDFQKGDIAEGYSVSREKKESFPLTVTSAQKNPTAFYLCASHGLSANEQFFGPGTRLTVL.

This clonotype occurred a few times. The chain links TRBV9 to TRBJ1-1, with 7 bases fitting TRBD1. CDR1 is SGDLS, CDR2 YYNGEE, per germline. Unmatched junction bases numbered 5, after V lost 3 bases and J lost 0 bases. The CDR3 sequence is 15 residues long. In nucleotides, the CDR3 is TGTGCCAGCAGCGCCGGGACAGACATGAACACTGAAGCTTTCTTT. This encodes CASSAGTDMNTEAFF.

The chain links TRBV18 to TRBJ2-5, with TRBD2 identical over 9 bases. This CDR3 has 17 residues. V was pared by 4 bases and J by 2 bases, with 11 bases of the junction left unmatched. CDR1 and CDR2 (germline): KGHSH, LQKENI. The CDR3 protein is CASSLAGDSGSQETQYF. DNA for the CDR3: TGTGCCAGCTCACTGGCCGGGGATAGCGGGAGTCAAGAGACCCAGTACTTC.

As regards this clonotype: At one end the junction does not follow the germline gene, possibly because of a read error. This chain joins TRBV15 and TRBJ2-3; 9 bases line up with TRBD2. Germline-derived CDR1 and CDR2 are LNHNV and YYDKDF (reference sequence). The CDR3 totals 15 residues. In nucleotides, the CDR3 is TGTGCCACAAGCATTGCGGGGGGGAGCACAGATACGCAGTATTTT. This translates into CATSIAGGSTDTQYF.

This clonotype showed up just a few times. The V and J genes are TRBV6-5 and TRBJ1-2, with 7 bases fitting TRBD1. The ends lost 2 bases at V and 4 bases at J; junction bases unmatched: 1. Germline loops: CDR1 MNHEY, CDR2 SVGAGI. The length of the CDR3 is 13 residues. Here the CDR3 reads CASSYAGGYGYTF. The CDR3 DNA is TGTGCCAGCAGTTACGCAGGGGGCTATGGCTACACCTTC.

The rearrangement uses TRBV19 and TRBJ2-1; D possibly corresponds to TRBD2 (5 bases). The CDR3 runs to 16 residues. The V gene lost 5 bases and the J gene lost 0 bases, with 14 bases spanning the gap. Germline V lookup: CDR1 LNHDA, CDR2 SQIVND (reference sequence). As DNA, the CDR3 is TGTGCCAGTAGTGGCGGGCTTTTTAGCTCCTACAATGAGCAGTTCTTC. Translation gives CASSGGLFSSYNEQFF. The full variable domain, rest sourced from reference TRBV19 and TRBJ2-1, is DGGITQSPKYLFRKEGQNVTLSCEQNLNHDAMYWYRQDPGQGLRLIYYSQIVNDFQKGDIAEGYSVSREKKESFPLTVTSAQKNPTAFYLCASSGGLFSSYNEQFFGPGTRLTVL.

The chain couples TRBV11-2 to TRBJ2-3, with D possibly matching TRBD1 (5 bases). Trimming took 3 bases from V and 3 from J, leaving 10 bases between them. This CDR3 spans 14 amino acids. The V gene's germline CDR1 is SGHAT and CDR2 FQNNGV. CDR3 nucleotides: TGTGCCAGCAGCTTCCACCGACAGACAGATACGCAGTATTTT. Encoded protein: CASSFHRQTDTQYF.

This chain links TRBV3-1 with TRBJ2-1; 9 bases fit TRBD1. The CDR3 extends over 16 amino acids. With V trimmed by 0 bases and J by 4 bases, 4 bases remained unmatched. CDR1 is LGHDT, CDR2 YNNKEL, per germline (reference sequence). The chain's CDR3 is CASSQEDRGPYNEQFF. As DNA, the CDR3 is TGTGCCAGCAGCCAAGAGGACAGGGGACCTTACAATGAGCAGTTCTTC.

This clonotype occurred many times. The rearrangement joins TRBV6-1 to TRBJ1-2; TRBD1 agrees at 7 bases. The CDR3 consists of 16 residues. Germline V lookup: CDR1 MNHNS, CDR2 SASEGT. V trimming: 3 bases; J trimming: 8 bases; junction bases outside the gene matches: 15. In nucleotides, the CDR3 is TGTGCCAGCAGTGATGTCGGGACAGCTCAATTCCGGGGCTACACCTTC. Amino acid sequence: CASSDVGTAQFRGYTF.